Listed below are T cell receptor beta chains from one sample, sequenced in a study of blood T cell repertoires in COVID-19. Method: immunoSEQ multiplex PCR; TCRdb's copy keeps in-frame clones and lacks some. The sample comprises about 210,000 clones, about 87% of which are singletons, and about 2.9% rests with the top ten. The sample was peripheral blood. The source is a man aged 55 to 70 with acute or convalescent COVID-19. CDR3s include the opening cysteine and the closing phenylalanine or tryptophan. Fields, in order: D gene, J gene, clone size, V gene, CDR3 protein, CDR3 DNA. D genes are given only for firm matches. The size of a clone is reported for some rows only, either as once, few or many, or as a class for expanded clones.

TRBD1 TRBJ2-3 . TRBV9 CASSASGTGGDTQYF TGTGCCAGCAGCGCTTCCGGGACAGGGGGAGATACGCAGTATTTT
. TRBJ1-2 . TRBV12-5 CASGLDLDSSKGYTF TGTGCTAGTGGTTTGGACCTGGACAGCTCTAAGGGCTACACCTTC
. TRBJ2-5 . TRBV5-1 CASSLDLPTQETQYF TGCGCCAGCAGCTTGGATTTGCCCACACAAGAGACCCAGTACTTC
TRBD1 TRBJ1-2 once TRBV3-1/TRBV3-2 CASSLTIAGTALGGYTF TGTGCCAGCAGCCTTACAATAGCCGGGACAGCCCTAGGTGGCTACACCTTC
. TRBJ1-2 . TRBV5-5 CASRGAGHYGYTF TGTGCCAGCAGGGGGGCAGGGCACTATGGCTACACCTTC
. TRBJ1-3 . TRBV2 CASSEARSNRANSGNTIYF TGTGCCAGCAGTGAAGCGCGAAGTAACAGGGCTAACTCTGGAAACACCATATATTTT
TRBD2 TRBJ2-1 . TRBV7-9 CASSSTLGLANEQFF TGTGCCAGCAGCTCGACCTTGGGACTAGCCAATGAGCAGTTCTTC
. TRBJ2-4 . TRBV27 CASSLDGFLVPNIQYF TGTGCCAGCAGTTTAGATGGATTCCTAGTACCGAACATTCAGTACTTC
. TRBJ1-5 many TRBV27 CASSLSLGGGTSNQPQHF TGTGCCAGCAGTTTAAGTCTCGGGGGGGGCACTAGCAATCAGCCCCAGCATTTT
TRBD2 TRBJ2-5 . TRBV4-1 CASSHPTSGDRLGETQYF TGCGCCAGCAGCCATCCGACTAGCGGGGACAGGTTGGGTGAGACCCAGTACTTC
TRBD1 TRBJ2-7 . TRBV6-6 CASSQTHKPRGLYEQYF TGTGCCAGCAGTCAAACCCACAAACCCAGGGGGCTCTACGAGCAGTACTTC
TRBD2 TRBJ2-1 . TRBV27 CASSPHRAGGHNEQFF TGTGCCAGCAGTCCCCACCGCGCGGGGGGCCACAATGAGCAGTTCTTC
TRBD1 TRBJ1-5 many TRBV7-9 CASSSLRGPNQPQHF TGTGCCAGCAGCTCTTTAAGGGGGCCGAATCAGCCCCAGCATTTT
. TRBJ2-1 . TRBV5-6 CASSFGHVYEQFF TGTGCCAGCAGCTTTGGGCACGTATATGAGCAGTTCTTC
TRBD1 TRBJ1-1 . TRBV5-5 CASSLINRGGTEAFF TGTGCCAGCAGCCTCATTAACAGGGGTGGAACTGAAGCTTTCTTT
. TRBJ1-1 . TRBV4-1 CASSQDRGNTEAFF TGCGCCAGCAGCCAAGATAGAGGGAACACTGAAGCTTTCTTT